This TCR beta chain is drawn from a study of T cell changes during pregnancy in multiple sclerosis (dated by TCRdb to between 2018 and 2020). Notes on the research overall: The study examined how the T cell repertoire changed over the course of pregnancy in women with multiple sclerosis.

On this clone itself: Its antigen is still unknown. Base qualities are missing; no much larger clone stands one base away.

Compared with germline, V lacks 6 bases and J lacks 4 bases; bases without a gene match: 0. For CDR1 and CDR2, the germline V gene lists MGHDK and SYGVNS. From cysteine to phenylalanine, the CDR3 is 14 amino acids long. Here the CDR3 DNA is all that survives: 42 bases in frame from base 1. The library was generated by the immunoSEQ multiplex PCR assay. The clones in this table, taken by TCRdb from immuneACCESS, are in-frame only. Not every clone is retained; where verified, under half of the shortfall comes from an unresolved V gene, and the cause of the rest is unknown. Across this sample there are about 52,000 clones, with approximately 92% seen only once. The ten largest clones add up to less than 0.8% of the sample.

This TCR derives from a female donor with multiple sclerosis, enrolled in a pregnancy study. Material: CD4+ T cells from peripheral blood mononuclear cells, obtained in the third trimester of pregnancy. The chain is encoded by TRBV25-1 joined to TRBJ2-1; 13 nucleotides in the junction match TRBD2. The CDR3 here reads CASRTSGGYNEQFF. The DNA reads as follows: TGTGCCAGCAGGACTAGCGGGGGGTACAATGAGCAGTTCTTC.